A selection of T cell receptor beta chains follows, all from one sample in a study of T cells in Graves' hyperthyroidism and ophthalmopathy. TCRdb reanalysed the multiplex PCR reads using MiXCR and keeps one entry per CDR3 protein. The sample shows some 530,000 distinct CDR3 sequences, around a fifth of them seen only once. The sequenced sample was blood. The receptors derive from a woman in her seventies with Graves' ophthalmopathy. The CDR3 runs from the conserved cysteine through the conserved F or W. The order of the fields is V gene, clone size, J gene, D gene, CDR3 protein, CDR3 DNA. D genes are given only for firm matches. Clone size is not always given. Where it is, it says once, few, many or a class for expanded clones.

v_gene: TRBV20-1; abundance: many; j_gene: TRBJ2-7; d_gene: -; CDR3aa: CSASASSYEQYF; CDR3nt: TGCAGTGCTAGTGCTAGCTCCTACGAGCAGTACTTC
v_gene: TRBV7-3; abundance: many; j_gene: TRBJ2-1; d_gene: -; CDR3aa: CASSADYPTYNEQFF; CDR3nt: TGTGCCAGCAGCGCCGACTATCCTACCTACAATGAGCAGTTCTTC
v_gene: TRBV20-1; abundance: many; j_gene: TRBJ1-1; d_gene: -; CDR3aa: CSAREGRRNTEAFF; CDR3nt: TGCAGTGCTAGAGAGGGCAGGAGGAACACTGAAGCTTTCTTT
v_gene: TRBV18; abundance: -; j_gene: TRBJ1-3; d_gene: -; CDR3aa: CASSPPGGYGNTIYF; CDR3nt: TGTGCCAGCTCACCACCCGGGGGATATGGAAACACCATATATTTT
v_gene: TRBV12-3/TRBV12-4; abundance: few; j_gene: TRBJ2-3; d_gene: TRBD2; CDR3aa: CASSPRLAGSDTQYF; CDR3nt: TGTGCCAGCAGCCCCAGACTAGCGGGGTCAGATACGCAGTATTTT
v_gene: TRBV19; abundance: -; j_gene: TRBJ2-3; d_gene: -; CDR3aa: CASSTADLVATDTQYF; CDR3nt: TGTGCCAGTAGTACCGCGGACTTGGTGGCAACAGATACGCAGTATTTT
v_gene: TRBV30; abundance: -; j_gene: TRBJ2-3; d_gene: -; CDR3aa: CAWRGGGADTQYF; CDR3nt: TGTGCCTGGAGGGGAGGGGGCGCAGATACGCAGTATTTT
v_gene: TRBV12-3/TRBV12-4; abundance: -; j_gene: TRBJ1-2; d_gene: TRBD1; CDR3aa: CASSRSTGSSGYTF; CDR3nt: TGTGCCAGCAGTCGTTCGACAGGGTCGTCTGGCTACACCTTC
v_gene: TRBV7-6; abundance: -; j_gene: TRBJ2-1; d_gene: -; CDR3aa: CASSLQDYNEQFF; CDR3nt: TGTGCCAGCAGCTTACAGGACTACAATGAGCAGTTCTTC
v_gene: TRBV5-1; abundance: -; j_gene: TRBJ2-3; d_gene: TRBD2; CDR3aa: CASTRTSGSHTQYF; CDR3nt: TGCGCCAGCACCCGGACTAGCGGGAGCCATACGCAGTATTTT
v_gene: TRBV20-1; abundance: -; j_gene: TRBJ2-5; d_gene: -; CDR3aa: CSAETGEAQYF; CDR3nt: TGCAGTGCTGAAACGGGAGAGGCCCAGTACTTC
v_gene: TRBV6-1; abundance: few; j_gene: TRBJ1-6; d_gene: -; CDR3aa: CASCRIKTYNSPLHF; CDR3nt: TGTGCCAGCTGCAGGATAAAGACCTATAATTCACCCCTCCACTTT
v_gene: TRBV12-5; abundance: many; j_gene: TRBJ2-1; d_gene: -; CDR3aa: CASGLGIAVSSYNEQFF; CDR3nt: TGTGCTAGTGGTTTGGGAATAGCGGTCAGCTCCTACAATGAGCAGTTCTTC
v_gene: TRBV7-8; abundance: -; j_gene: TRBJ2-1; d_gene: TRBD2; CDR3aa: CASSLVPGGVNEQFF; CDR3nt: TGTGCCAGCAGCTTAGTACCGGGAGGTGTCAATGAGCAGTTCTTC
v_gene: TRBV18; abundance: many; j_gene: TRBJ1-1; d_gene: TRBD1; CDR3aa: CASSPGTANTEAFF; CDR3nt: TGTGCCAGCAGTCCTGGGACAGCCAACACTGAAGCTTTCTTT
v_gene: TRBV6-1; abundance: few; j_gene: TRBJ1-5; d_gene: TRBD1; CDR3aa: CASSWGQINQPQHF; CDR3nt: TGTGCCAGCAGTTGGGGACAGATAAATCAGCCCCAGCATTTT
v_gene: TRBV20-1; abundance: -; j_gene: TRBJ1-6; d_gene: TRBD1; CDR3aa: CSARPTGNNSPLHF; CDR3nt: TGCAGTGCTAGGCCGACAGGGAATAATTCACCCCTCCACTTT
v_gene: TRBV4-3; abundance: -; j_gene: TRBJ2-4; d_gene: TRBD1; CDR3aa: CASSQDSGGKNIQYF; CDR3nt: TGCGCCAGCAGCCAAGATTCAGGGGGCAAAAACATTCAGTACTTC
v_gene: TRBV7-9; abundance: once; j_gene: TRBJ1-2; d_gene: -; CDR3aa: CASSQEIGNAIYGYTF; CDR3nt: TGCGCCAGCAGCCAAGAAATAGGGAATGCTATCTATGGCTACACCTTC
v_gene: TRBV6-1; abundance: -; j_gene: TRBJ2-1; d_gene: -; CDR3aa: CAISDATSFNEQFF; CDR3nt: TGTGCCATCAGTGATGCAACTAGTTTTAATGAGCAGTTCTTC
v_gene: TRBV12-3/TRBV12-4; abundance: many; j_gene: TRBJ1-1; d_gene: -; CDR3aa: CASSPQDNTEAFF; CDR3nt: TGTGCCAGCAGTCCCCAAGACAACACTGAAGCTTTCTTT
v_gene: TRBV5-1; abundance: -; j_gene: TRBJ2-5; d_gene: -; CDR3aa: CASSLAPTGETQYF; CDR3nt: TGCGCCAGCAGCTTGGCCCCTACGGGGGAGACCCAGTACTTC
v_gene: TRBV3-1; abundance: few; j_gene: TRBJ1-1; d_gene: -; CDR3aa: CASSQRTVGLMNTEAFF; CDR3nt: TGTGCCAGCAGCCAACGGACGGTGGGTCTCATGAACACTGAAGCTTTCTTT
v_gene: TRBV2; abundance: many; j_gene: TRBJ2-7; d_gene: TRBD1; CDR3aa: CASLLDRGSNEQYF; CDR3nt: TGTGCCAGCTTATTGGACAGGGGTTCCAACGAGCAGTACTTC
v_gene: TRBV19; abundance: -; j_gene: TRBJ1-2; d_gene: -; CDR3aa: CASSPTSGTSNYGYTF; CDR3nt: TGTGCCAGTAGTCCCACCTCGGGGACCTCTAACTATGGCTACACCTTC
v_gene: TRBV3-1; abundance: many; j_gene: TRBJ2-1; d_gene: -; CDR3aa: CASSQDIFVSGDEQFF; CDR3nt: TGTGCCAGCAGCCAAGATATCTTTGTGAGCGGCGATGAGCAGTTCTTC
v_gene: TRBV10-1; abundance: -; j_gene: TRBJ2-3; d_gene: TRBD1; CDR3aa: CASSDPGTGGTDTQYF; CDR3nt: TGCGCCAGCAGTGACCCCGGGACAGGGGGCACAGATACGCAGTATTTT
v_gene: TRBV25-1; abundance: -; j_gene: TRBJ1-4; d_gene: -; CDR3aa: CASSDRTAFNEKLFF; CDR3nt: TGTGCCAGCAGTGACCGGACAGCATTTAATGAAAAACTGTTTTTT
v_gene: TRBV28; abundance: -; j_gene: TRBJ2-7; d_gene: TRBD2; CDR3aa: CASSGAGDLSYEQYF; CDR3nt: TGTGCCAGCAGTGGGGCGGGGGACCTCTCCTACGAGCAGTACTTC
v_gene: TRBV6-1; abundance: once; j_gene: TRBJ2-2; d_gene: TRBD2; CDR3aa: CASTGTSAAGELFF; CDR3nt: TGTGCCAGTACCGGGACTAGCGCGGCCGGGGAGCTGTTTTTT
v_gene: TRBV20-1; abundance: few; j_gene: TRBJ2-2; d_gene: TRBD2; CDR3aa: CSARTSGKVGELFF; CDR3nt: TGCAGTGCTAGGACTAGCGGGAAAGTCGGGGAGCTGTTTTTT
v_gene: TRBV6-1; abundance: few; j_gene: TRBJ2-3; d_gene: TRBD1; CDR3aa: CASRFGGQGLADTQYF; CDR3nt: TGTGCCAGCCGGTTTGGAGGACAGGGGTTGGCAGATACGCAGTATTTT
v_gene: TRBV29-1; abundance: -; j_gene: TRBJ2-4; d_gene: -; CDR3aa: CSVEVGGGNIQYF; CDR3nt: TGCAGCGTTGAGGTGGGAGGGGGGAACATTCAGTACTTC
v_gene: TRBV7-2; abundance: -; j_gene: TRBJ2-5; d_gene: TRBD2; CDR3aa: CASSRLFAGERETQYF; CDR3nt: TGTGCCAGCAGCCGCCTCTTTGCGGGAGAGAGAGAGACCCAGTACTTC
v_gene: TRBV20-1; abundance: few; j_gene: TRBJ1-6; d_gene: -; CDR3aa: CSAMLEDRMESPLHF; CDR3nt: TGCAGTGCTATGCTGGAAGACAGGATGGAATCACCCCTCCACTTT